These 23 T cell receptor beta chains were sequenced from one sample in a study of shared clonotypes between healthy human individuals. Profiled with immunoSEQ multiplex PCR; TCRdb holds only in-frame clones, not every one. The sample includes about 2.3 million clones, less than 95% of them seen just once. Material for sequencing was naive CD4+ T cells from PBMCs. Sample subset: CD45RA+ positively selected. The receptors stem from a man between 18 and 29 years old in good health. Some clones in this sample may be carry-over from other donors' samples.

The CDR3 protein is CASSRTVGTEAFF. The CDR3 DNA reads as TGTGCCAGCAGTCGGACTGTGGGCACTGAAGCTTTCTTT. The rearrangement uses TRBV6-5 and TRBJ1-1; D unclear. This CDR3 is built from 13 residues. Germline V gene data show CDR1 as MNHEY and CDR2 as SVGAGI. V was clipped by 5 bases and J by 4 bases, with 11 bases between them.

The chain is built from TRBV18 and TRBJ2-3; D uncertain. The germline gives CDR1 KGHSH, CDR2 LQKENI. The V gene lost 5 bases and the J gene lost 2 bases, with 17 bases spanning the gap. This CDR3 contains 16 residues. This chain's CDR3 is CASSYLLDANTDTQYF. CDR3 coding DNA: TGTGCCAGCTCATACCTCCTGGACGCCAACACAGATACGCAGTATTTT.

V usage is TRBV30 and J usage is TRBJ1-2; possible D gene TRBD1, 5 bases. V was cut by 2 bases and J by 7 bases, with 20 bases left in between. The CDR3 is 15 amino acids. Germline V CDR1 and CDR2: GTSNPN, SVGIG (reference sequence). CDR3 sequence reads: CAWSPPPMGQTGYTF. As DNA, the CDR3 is TGTGCCTGGAGTCCCCCCCCCATGGGGCAGACTGGCTACACCTTC. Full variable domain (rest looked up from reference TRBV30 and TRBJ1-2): SQTIHQWPATLVQPVGSPLSLECTVEGTSNPNLYWYRQAAGRGLQLLFYSVGIGQISSEVPQNLSASRPQDRQFILSSKKLLLSDSGFYLCAWSPPPMGQTGYTFGSGTRLTVV.

The CDR3 DNA follows: TGTGCCAGCAGTTTAAGGGGAGTGACCCTTGGAAATCCTAGCACAGATACGCAGTATTTT. It codes for CASSLRGVTLGNPSTDTQYF. The V and J genes are TRBV28 and TRBJ2-3; either TRBD1 or TRBD2 may fit D (5 bases each). CDR1 is MDHEN and CDR2 is SYDVKM in the germline V gene. This CDR3 region has 20 residues. Trimming removed 2 bases at V and 0 bases at J, with 24 bases between.

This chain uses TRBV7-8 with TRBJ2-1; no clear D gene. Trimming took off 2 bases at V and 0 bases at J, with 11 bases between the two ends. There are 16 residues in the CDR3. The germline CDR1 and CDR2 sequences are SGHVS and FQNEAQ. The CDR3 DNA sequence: TGTGCCAGCAGCTTATTGGGTTTGAGCTCCTACAATGAGCAGTTCTTC. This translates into CASSLLGLSSYNEQFF.

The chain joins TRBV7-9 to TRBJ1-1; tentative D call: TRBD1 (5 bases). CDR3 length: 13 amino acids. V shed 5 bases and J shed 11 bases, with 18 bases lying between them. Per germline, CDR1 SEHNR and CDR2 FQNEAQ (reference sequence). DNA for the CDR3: TGTGCCAGCAGCCCCCGGGTCGGGGGTATGGCTTTCTTT. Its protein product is CASSPRVGGMAFF.

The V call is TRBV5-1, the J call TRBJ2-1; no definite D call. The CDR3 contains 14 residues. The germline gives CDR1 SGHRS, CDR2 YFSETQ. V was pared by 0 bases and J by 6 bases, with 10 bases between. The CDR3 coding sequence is TGCGCCAGCAGCTTGGAGGTGGCGGTCAATGAGCAGTTCTTC. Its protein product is CASSLEVAVNEQFF. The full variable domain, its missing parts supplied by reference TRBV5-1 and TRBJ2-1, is KAGVTQTPRYLIKTRGQQVTLSCSPISGHRSVSWYQQTPGQGLQFLFEYFSETQRNKGNFPGRFSGRQFSNSRSEMNVSTLELGDSALYLCASSLEVAVNEQFFGPGTRLTVL.

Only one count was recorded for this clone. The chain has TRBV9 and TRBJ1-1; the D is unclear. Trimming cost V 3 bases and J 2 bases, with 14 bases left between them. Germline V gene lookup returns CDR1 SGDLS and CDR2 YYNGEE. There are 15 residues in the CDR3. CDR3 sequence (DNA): TGTGCCAGCAGCGAGTTCAATAGGATTAACACTGAAGCTTTCTTT. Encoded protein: CASSEFNRINTEAFF. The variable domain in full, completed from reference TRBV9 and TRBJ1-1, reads DSGVTQTPKHLITATGQRVTLRCSPRSGDLSVYWYQQSLDQGLQFLIQYYNGEERAKGNILERFSAQQFPDLHSELNLSSLELGDSALYFCASSEFNRINTEAFFGQGTRLTVV.

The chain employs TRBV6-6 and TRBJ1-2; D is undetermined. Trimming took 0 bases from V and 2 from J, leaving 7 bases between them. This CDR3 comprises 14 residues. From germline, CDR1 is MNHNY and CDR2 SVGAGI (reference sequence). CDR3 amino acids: CASSYSRLNYGYTF. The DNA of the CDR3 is TGTGCCAGCAGTTACTCGAGGTTAAACTATGGCTACACCTTC.

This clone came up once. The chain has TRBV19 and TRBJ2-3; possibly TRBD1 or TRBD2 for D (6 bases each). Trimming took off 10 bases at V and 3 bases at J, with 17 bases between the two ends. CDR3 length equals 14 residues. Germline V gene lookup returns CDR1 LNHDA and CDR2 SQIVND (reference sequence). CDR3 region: CATEGGHVTDTQYF. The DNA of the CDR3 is TGTGCCACCGAGGGGGGACACGTTACAGATACGCAGTATTTT.

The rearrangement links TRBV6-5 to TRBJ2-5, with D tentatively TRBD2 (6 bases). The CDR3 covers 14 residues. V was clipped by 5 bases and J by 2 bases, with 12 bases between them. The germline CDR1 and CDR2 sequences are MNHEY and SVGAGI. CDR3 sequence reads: CASSKGLDQETQYF. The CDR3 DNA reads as TGTGCCAGCAGTAAGGGACTGGATCAAGAGACCCAGTACTTC.

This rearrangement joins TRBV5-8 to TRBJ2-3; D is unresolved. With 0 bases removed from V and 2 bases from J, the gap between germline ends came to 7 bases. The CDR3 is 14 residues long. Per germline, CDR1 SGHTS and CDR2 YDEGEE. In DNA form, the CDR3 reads TGTGCCAGCAGCTTGGAGGGTAACACAGATACGCAGTATTTT. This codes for CASSLEGNTDTQYF.

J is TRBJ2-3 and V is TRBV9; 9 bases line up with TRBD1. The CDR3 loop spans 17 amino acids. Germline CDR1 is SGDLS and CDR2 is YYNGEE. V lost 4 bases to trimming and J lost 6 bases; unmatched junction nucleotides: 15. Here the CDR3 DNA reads TGTGCCAGCAGCACCCAAACAGGGGGCCCGGCCGGGGATACGCAGTATTTT. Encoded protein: CASSTQTGGPAGDTQYF.

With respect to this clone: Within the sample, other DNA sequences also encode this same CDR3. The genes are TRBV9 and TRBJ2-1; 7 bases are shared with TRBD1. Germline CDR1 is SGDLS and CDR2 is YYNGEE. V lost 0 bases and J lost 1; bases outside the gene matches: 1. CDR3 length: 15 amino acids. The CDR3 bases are TGTGCCAGCAGCGTAGGGGGACAGTCCTACAATGAGCAGTTCTTC. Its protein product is CASSVGGQSYNEQFF.

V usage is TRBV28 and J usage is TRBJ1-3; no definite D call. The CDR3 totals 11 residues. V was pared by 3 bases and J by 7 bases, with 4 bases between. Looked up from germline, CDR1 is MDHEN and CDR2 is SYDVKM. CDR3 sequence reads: CASSFLNTIYF. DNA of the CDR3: TGTGCCAGCAGTTTTCTCAACACCATATATTTT.

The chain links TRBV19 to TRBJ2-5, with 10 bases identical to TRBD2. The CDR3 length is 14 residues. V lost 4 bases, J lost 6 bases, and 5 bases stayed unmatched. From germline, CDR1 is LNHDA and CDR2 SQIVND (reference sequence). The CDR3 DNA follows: TGTGCCAGTAGTACCTCTAGCGGGAGAAAGACCCAGTACTTC. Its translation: CASSTSSGRKTQYF.

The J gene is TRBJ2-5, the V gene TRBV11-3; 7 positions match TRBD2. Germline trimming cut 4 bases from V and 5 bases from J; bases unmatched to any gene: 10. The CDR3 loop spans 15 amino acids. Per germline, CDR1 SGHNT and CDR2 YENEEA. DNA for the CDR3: TGTGCCAGCAGCTCAACGGGTGGGCGGGGGGAGACCCAGTACTTC. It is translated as CASSSTGGRGETQYF.

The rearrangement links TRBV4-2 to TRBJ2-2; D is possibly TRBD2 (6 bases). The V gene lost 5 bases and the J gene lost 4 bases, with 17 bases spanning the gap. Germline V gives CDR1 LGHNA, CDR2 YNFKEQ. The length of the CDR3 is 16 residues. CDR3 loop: CASSSKGTFSTGELFF. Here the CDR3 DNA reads TGTGCCAGCAGCTCGAAGGGGACTTTCAGCACCGGGGAGCTGTTTTTT.

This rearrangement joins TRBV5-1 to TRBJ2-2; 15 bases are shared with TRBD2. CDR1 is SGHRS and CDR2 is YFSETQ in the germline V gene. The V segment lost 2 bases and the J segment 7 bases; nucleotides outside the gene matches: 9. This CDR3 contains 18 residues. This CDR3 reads CASSFSGTSGRTGGELFF. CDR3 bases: TGCGCCAGCAGCTTCTCCGGGACTAGCGGGAGGACGGGCGGGGAGCTGTTTTTT. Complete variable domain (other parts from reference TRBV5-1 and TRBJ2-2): KAGVTQTPRYLIKTRGQQVTLSCSPISGHRSVSWYQQTPGQGLQFLFEYFSETQRNKGNFPGRFSGRQFSNSRSEMNVSTLELGDSALYLCASSFSGTSGRTGGELFFGEGSRLTVL.

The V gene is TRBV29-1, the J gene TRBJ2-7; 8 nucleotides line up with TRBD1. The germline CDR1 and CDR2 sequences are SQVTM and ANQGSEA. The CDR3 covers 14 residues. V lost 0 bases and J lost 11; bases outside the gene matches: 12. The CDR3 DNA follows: TGCAGCGTTGAAGATCGAGGGACAGGATGGGGGGAGTACTTC. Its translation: CSVEDRGTGWGEYF.

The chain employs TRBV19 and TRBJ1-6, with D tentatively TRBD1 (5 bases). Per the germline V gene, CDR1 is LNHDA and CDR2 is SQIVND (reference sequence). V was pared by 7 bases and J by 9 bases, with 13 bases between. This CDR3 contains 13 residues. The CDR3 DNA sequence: TGTGCCAGTACCCAGGGCGTCAGTTCACCCCTCCACTTT. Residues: CASTQGVSSPLHF.

The CDR3 DNA follows: TGTGCCAGCAGTGAAGCGGAGGAGAGCACAGATACGCAGTATTTT. This translates into CASSEAEESTDTQYF. This sequence joins TRBV28 and TRBJ2-3; a possible D gene is TRBD2 (5 bases). The CDR3 runs 15 residues. Germline CDR1 and CDR2: MDHEN and SYDVKM. Trimming shortened V by 5 bases and J by 0 bases, and 12 bases separated the two germline ends.

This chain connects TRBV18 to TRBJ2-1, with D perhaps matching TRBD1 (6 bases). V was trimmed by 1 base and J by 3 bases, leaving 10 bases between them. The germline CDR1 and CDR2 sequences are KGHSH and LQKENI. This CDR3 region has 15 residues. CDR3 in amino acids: CASSPRQDDYNEQFF. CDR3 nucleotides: TGTGCCAGCTCACCACGACAGGATGACTACAATGAGCAGTTCTTC.